This T cell receptor (beta chain) was documented in a study of identifying expanded T cells in peripheral blood. Assay used: immunoSEQ multiplex PCR; TCRdb lists only in-frame clones, some missing. The sample carries some 120,000 clones, approximately 88% recorded once. Notes on this clone: Its antigen is currently unknown.

General study points: Differentially abundant clones: around 1.1 between replicates, approximately 15 at roughly 2 weeks, less than 20 at four. Approximately two-week clone count variance significantly increased as total template count grew.

Healthy donors had no documented immune events, such as infections, while sampled. The sequenced sample was blood. This receptor was taken from a person between 18 and 75 years old in good health.

In nucleotides, the CDR3 is TGTGCCAGCAGCGTAGACTACGAGCAGTACTTC. Translation: CASSVDYEQYF. The chain has TRBV9 and TRBJ2-7; D ambiguous. The germline V gene encodes CDR1 SGDLS and CDR2 YYNGEE. This CDR3 spans 11 amino acids. Trimming shortened V by 0 bases and J by 3 bases, and 1 base separated the two germline ends.